Given below is one TCR beta chain in context. The antigen this receptor binds is unknown. One base away there is no much larger clone; base qualities are not given. Each collaborating institution followed its own protocols to collect whole blood in K2EDTA tubes. For TCRbeta analysis, collaborators shipped samples as frozen whole blood, isolated PBMCs, or DNA extracted from either of those sample types. These data originate in a study of blood T cell repertoires in COVID-19 (dated by TCRdb to about 2020). In the study overall: The collaborator samples originated in the United States, Italy and Spain and spanned the acute and convalescent phases of COVID-19. Deeply sampled blood TCRbeta repertoires from subjects exposed to, actively infected with, or recovered from COVID-19 were included in the dataset. Where HLA class I and class II types were available, the types were taken from metadata supplied by the sample provider, not from assay-based typing. The repertoires were made available in a free public database intended to serve as a resource for research on the immune response to SARS-CoV-2. The material from the prospective study consisted of cDNA or gDNA derived from T cells, B-cell-depleted T cells, or PBMCs. Samples came from the ongoing ImmuneRACE study (first 160 participants) plus 1,254 subjects from 6 global collaborators. Sample metadata almost always included a de-identified subject ID, COVID-19 status, age in years and sex.

The immunoSEQ Assay, a bias-controlled multiplex PCR, was used to amplify TCRbeta CDR3 regions from genomic DNA. The original pipeline was this. The number of nucleated cells in each sample was estimated from the amplification of reference gene primers within the assay. Sequence reads were collapsed and filtered to measure the absolute abundance of every unique TCRbeta CDR3 rearrangement. Productive Simpson clonality was computed per sample as the square root of Simpson's diversity index over productive rearrangements. Not all clones reach the TCRdb copy of this immuneACCESS table, which keeps in-frame sequences only. Checked studies attribute under half of the gap to unresolved V genes and leave the rest unexplained. V, J and clone size derive from that table, while D and trimming were established from the DNA sequence. The sample table shows roughly 67,000 clones, and about 83% are seen once. Of the sample, approximately 20% is held by the ten largest clones.

CDR1 and CDR2 were assigned from the germline V gene as KGHDR and SFDVKD. The CDR3 measures 15 amino acids from cysteine to phenylalanine. Solely the CDR3 DNA is kept, with 45 bases framed from the first base. Compared with germline, V lacks 3 bases and J lacks 2 bases; bases without a gene match: 6. What the authors observed across the whole study: The amount of clinical and demographic metadata varied by source and participant and was provided uncurated.

This chain is built from TRBV24-1 and TRBJ2-7; 7 middle bases align to TRBD1. Input material: peripheral blood. This TCR was sampled from a human donor in a cohort sampled during active COVID-19. The DNA sequence is given as TGTGCCACCAGTGATACAGGGGAACTCACCTACGAGCAGTACTTC. This translates into CATSDTGELTYEQYF.